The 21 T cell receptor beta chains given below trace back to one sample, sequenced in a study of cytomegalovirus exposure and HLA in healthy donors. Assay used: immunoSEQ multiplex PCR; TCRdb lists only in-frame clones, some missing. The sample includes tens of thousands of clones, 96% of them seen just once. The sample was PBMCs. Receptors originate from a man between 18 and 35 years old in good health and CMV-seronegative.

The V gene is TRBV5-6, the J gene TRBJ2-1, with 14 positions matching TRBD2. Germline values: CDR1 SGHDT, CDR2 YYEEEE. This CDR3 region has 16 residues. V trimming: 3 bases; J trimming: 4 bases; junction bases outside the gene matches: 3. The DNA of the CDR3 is TGTGCCAGCAGCTCGAGGACTAGCGGGAGGTACAATGAGCAGTTCTTC. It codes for CASSSRTSGRYNEQFF.

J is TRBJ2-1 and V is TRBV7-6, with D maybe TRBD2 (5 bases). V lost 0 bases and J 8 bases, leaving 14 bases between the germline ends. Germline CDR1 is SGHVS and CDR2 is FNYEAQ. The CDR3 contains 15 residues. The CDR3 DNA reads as TGTGCCAGCAGCTTAGCTAGCGTAAAGTCCTATGAGCAGTTCTTC. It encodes CASSLASVKSYEQFF.

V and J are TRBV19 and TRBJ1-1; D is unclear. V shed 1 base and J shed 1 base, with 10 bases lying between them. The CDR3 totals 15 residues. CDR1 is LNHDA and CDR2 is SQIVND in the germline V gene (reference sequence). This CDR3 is CASSIAFGENTEAFF. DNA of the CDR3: TGTGCCAGTAGTATAGCATTTGGAGAGAACACTGAAGCTTTCTTT. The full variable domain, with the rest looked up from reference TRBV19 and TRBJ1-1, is DGGITQSPKYLFRKEGQNVTLSCEQNLNHDAMYWYRQDPGQGLRLIYYSQIVNDFQKGDIAEGYSVSREKKESFPLTVTSAQKNPTAFYLCASSIAFGENTEAFFGQGTRLTVV.

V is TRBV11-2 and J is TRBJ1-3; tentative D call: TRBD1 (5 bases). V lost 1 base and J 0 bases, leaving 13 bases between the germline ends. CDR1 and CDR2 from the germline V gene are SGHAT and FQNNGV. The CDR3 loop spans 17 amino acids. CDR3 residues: CASSLGGGLHSGNTIYF. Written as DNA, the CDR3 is TGTGCCAGCAGCTTAGGGGGGGGGTTACACTCTGGAAACACCATATATTTT.

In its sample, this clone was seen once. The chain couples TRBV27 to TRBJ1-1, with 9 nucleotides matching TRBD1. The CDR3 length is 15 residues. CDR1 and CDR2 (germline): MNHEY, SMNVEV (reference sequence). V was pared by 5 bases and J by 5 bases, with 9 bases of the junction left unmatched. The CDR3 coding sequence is TGTGCCAGCAGTCCAGCCGGGACAGGGCGGACTGAAGCTTTCTTT. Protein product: CASSPAGTGRTEAFF.

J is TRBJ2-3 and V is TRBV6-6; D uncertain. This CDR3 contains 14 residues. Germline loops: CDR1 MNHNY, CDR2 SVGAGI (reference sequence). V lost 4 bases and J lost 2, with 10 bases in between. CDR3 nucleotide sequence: TGTGCCAGCAGTTGGGCACCTACCACAGATACGCAGTATTTT. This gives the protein CASSWAPTTDTQYF.

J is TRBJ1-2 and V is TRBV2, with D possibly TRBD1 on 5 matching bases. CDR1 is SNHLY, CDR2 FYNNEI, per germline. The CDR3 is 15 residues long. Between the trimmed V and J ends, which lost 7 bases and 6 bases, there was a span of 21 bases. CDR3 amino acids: CASNSGGKMGNGYTF. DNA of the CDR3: TGTGCCAGCAACTCTGGGGGGAAAATGGGAAATGGCTACACCTTC.

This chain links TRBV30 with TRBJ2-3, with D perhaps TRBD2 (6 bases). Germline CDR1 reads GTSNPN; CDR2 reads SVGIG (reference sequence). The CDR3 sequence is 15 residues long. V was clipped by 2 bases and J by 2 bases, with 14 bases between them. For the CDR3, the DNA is TGTGCCTGGAGTCGTGGTAGCGGAAACACAGATACGCAGTATTTT. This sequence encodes CAWSRGSGNTDTQYF.

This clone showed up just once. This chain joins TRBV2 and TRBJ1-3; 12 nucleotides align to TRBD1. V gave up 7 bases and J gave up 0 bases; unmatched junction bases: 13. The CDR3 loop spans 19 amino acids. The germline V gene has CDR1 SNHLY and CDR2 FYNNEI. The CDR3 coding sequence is TGTGCCAGCACTAAATCGAGGGACAGGGGGCCCCACTCTGGAAACACCATATATTTT. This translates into CASTKSRDRGPHSGNTIYF.

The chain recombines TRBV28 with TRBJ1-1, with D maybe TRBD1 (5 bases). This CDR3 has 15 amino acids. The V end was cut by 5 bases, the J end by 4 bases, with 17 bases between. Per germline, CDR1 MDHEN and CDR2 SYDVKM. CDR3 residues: CASSQIQVVGTEAFF. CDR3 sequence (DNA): TGTGCCAGCAGTCAGATACAGGTCGTGGGCACTGAAGCTTTCTTT.

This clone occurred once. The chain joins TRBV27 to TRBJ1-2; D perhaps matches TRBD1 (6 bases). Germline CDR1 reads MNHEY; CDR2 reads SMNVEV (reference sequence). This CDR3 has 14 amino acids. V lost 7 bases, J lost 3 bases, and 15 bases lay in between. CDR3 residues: CASMVRGGYYGYTF. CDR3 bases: TGTGCCAGCATGGTCAGAGGGGGTTACTATGGCTACACCTTC.

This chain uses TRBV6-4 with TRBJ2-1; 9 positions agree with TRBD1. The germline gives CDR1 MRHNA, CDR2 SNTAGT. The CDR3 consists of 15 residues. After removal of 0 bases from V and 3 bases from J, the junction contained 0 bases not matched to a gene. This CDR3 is CASSDSTGGYNEQFF. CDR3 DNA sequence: TGTGCCAGCAGTGACTCGACAGGGGGCTACAATGAGCAGTTCTTC.

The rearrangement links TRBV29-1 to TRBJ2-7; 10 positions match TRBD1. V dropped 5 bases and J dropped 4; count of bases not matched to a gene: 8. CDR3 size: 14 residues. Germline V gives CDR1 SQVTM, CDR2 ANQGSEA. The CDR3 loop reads CSVRQGARLYEQYF. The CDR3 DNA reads TGCAGCGTTCGACAGGGGGCCCGATTGTACGAGCAGTACTTC.

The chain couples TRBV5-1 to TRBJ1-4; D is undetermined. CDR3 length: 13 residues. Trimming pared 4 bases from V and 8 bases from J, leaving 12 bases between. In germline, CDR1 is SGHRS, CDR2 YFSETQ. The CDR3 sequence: CASSRARGEKLFF. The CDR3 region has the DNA TGCGCCAGCAGCCGGGCCAGAGGGGAAAAACTGTTTTTT.

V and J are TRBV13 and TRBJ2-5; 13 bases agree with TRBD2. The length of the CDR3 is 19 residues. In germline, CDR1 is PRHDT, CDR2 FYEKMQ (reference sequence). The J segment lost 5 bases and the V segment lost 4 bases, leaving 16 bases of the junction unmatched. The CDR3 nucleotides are TGTGCCAGCAGCTCAACGACTAGCGGGAGGACCAACGAGCGGGAGACCCAGTACTTC. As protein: CASSSTTSGRTNERETQYF.

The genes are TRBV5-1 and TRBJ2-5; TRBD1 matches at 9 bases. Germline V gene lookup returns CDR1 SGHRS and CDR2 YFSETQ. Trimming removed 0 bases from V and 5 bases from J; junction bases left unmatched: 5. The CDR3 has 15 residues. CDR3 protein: CASSLAGQGMETQYF. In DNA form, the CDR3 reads TGCGCCAGCAGCTTGGCCGGACAGGGGATGGAGACCCAGTACTTC.

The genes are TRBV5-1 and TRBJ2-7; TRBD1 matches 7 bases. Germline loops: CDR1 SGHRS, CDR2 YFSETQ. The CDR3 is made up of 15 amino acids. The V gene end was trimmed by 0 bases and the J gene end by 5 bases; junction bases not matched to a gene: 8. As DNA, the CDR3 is TGCGCCAGCAGCTTGGATGGGCAGGGGGTGAACGAGCAGTACTTC. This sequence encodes CASSLDGQGVNEQYF.

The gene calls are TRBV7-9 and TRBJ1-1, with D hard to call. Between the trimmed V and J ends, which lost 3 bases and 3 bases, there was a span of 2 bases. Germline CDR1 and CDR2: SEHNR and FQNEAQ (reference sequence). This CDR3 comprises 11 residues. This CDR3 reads CASSFDTEAFF. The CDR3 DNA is TGTGCCAGCAGCTTCGACACTGAAGCTTTCTTT.

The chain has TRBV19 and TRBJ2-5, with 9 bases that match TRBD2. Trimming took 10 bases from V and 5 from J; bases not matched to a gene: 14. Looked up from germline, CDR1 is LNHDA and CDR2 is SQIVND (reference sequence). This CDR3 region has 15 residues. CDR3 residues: CATRLADSRGETQYF. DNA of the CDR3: TGTGCCACGCGACTAGCGGATTCTAGGGGCGAGACCCAGTACTTC.

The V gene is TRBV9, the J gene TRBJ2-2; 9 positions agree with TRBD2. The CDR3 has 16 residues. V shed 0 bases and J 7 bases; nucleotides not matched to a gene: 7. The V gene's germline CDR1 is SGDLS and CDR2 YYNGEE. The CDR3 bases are TGTGCCAGCAGCGTAGGACTAGCGGAGGGGGGCGGGGAGCTGTTTTTT. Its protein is CASSVGLAEGGGELFF.

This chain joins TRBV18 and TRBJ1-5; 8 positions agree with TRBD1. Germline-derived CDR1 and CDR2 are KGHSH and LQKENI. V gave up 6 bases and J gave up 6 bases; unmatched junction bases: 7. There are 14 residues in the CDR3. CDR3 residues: CASSRGQGGQPQHF. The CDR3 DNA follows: TGTGCCAGCTCCCGAGGACAGGGCGGTCAGCCCCAGCATTTT.